These 24 T cell receptor beta chains share one sample of origin, sequenced in a study of T cells in Graves' hyperthyroidism and ophthalmopathy. It was RNA transcripts that yielded the amplified TCR beta CDR3 regions. The HTBI set primed first-round TCR CDR3 RT-PCR. TCRdb passed the multiplex PCR reads through MiXCR, listing each CDR3 protein once. The top ten clones hold around 30% of a sample with fewer than 250,000 distinct CDR3 sequences, approximately 16% of them seen once. The sequencing sample was made of blood. The receptors shown here come from a woman under 30 with Graves' ophthalmopathy.

This clonotype has a count of ten or more. This chain links TRBV7-6 with TRBJ1-6, with D unresolved. This CDR3 is 16 amino acids long. Germline assignment: CDR1 SGHVS and CDR2 FNYEAQ. Trimming removed 5 bases at V and 8 bases at J, with 19 bases between. The CDR3 region is CASSTGERAMDSPLHF. The CDR3 nucleotides are TGTGCCAGCAGCACCGGAGAACGGGCGATGGATTCACCCCTCCACTTT.

This clonotype was recorded many times. V usage is TRBV5-6 and J usage is TRBJ2-4; the match to TRBD1 covers 7 bases. Germline V gene sequence: CDR1 SGHDT, CDR2 YYEEEE. Trimming removed 2 bases from V and 3 bases from J; junction bases left unmatched: 5. The CDR3 length is 15 residues. The CDR3 protein is CASSFTGVGKNIQYF. CDR3 DNA sequence: TGTGCCAGCAGCTTCACAGGGGTGGGCAAAAACATTCAGTACTTC.

The sample holds many counts of this clonotype. This chain links TRBV15 with TRBJ1-2, with D unclear. The V and J ends lost 5 bases and 6 bases respectively, with 13 bases between them. Germline V gene data show CDR1 as LNHNV and CDR2 as YYDKDF (reference sequence). The CDR3 sequence is 13 residues long. The DNA of the CDR3 is TGTGCCACCAGCTTGACGCGGACCGATGGCTACACCTTC. Translation gives CATSLTRTDGYTF.

This clonotype was seen only a few times. This chain connects TRBV12-5 to TRBJ2-1; 8 nucleotides line up with TRBD2. The V segment lost 5 bases and the J segment 4 bases; nucleotides outside the gene matches: 4. Germline CDR1 LGHNT, CDR2 FRNRAP. CDR3 length: 14 residues. The CDR3 loop is CASGASGGYNEQFF. In nucleotides, the CDR3 is TGTGCTAGTGGTGCCAGCGGGGGATACAATGAGCAGTTCTTC.

This clonotype showed up just a few times. V is TRBV27 and J is TRBJ2-1, with 10 positions matching TRBD2. CDR3 size: 15 residues. Germline values: CDR1 MNHEY, CDR2 SMNVEV (reference sequence). The J segment lost 5 bases and the V segment lost 5 bases, leaving 6 bases of the junction unmatched. CDR3 loop: CASSIGTSVNNEQFF. For the CDR3, the DNA is TGTGCCAGCAGTATCGGGACTAGCGTAAACAATGAGCAGTTCTTC.

This clonotype was seen repeatedly, ten times or more. The V gene is TRBV9, the J gene TRBJ2-1, with a tentative D call TRBD1 (6 bases). This CDR3 is 16 amino acids long. The germline V and J ends were trimmed by 1 base and 5 bases, with 16 bases remaining between them. Germline V CDR1 and CDR2: SGDLS, YYNGEE. The CDR3 loop is CASSVQGWLDNNEQFF. The CDR3 bases are TGTGCCAGCAGCGTACAGGGGTGGCTGGATAACAATGAGCAGTTCTTC.

This clonotype occurred many times. The chain is built from TRBV5-6 and TRBJ2-7; the D gene is possibly TRBD2 (6 bases). The V end was cut by 4 bases, the J end by 6 bases, with 20 bases between. In germline, CDR1 is SGHDT, CDR2 YYEEEE. The CDR3 covers 15 residues. CDR3 protein: CASSPTLRGLLEQYF. CDR3 bases: TGTGCCAGCAGCCCAACGTTGCGGGGACTCCTCGAGCAGTACTTC.

This clonotype appeared a few times. The chain uses TRBV7-9 and TRBJ1-4; TRBD1 is a possible D gene (6 bases). CDR3 length: 14 amino acids. Trimming stripped 1 base from V and 7 bases from J, with 10 bases between. The germline CDR1 and CDR2 sequences are SEHNR and FQNEAQ (reference sequence). Written as DNA, the CDR3 is TGTGCCAGCAGCTTAGACAGGGAGGGTGAAAAACTGTTTTTT. It is translated as CASSLDREGEKLFF.

This clonotype was seen repeatedly, ten times or more. The gene calls are TRBV24-1 and TRBJ1-2; TRBD1 aligns across 7 bases. With 4 bases clipped from V and 6 bases from J, the junction kept 16 bases outside the gene matches. The CDR3 is 17 amino acids. Germline V lookup: CDR1 KGHDR, CDR2 SFDVKD. The CDR3 spells CATSDSKEGQPVHGYTF. CDR3 bases: TGTGCCACCAGTGACAGTAAGGAGGGACAGCCAGTCCATGGCTACACCTTC.

The chain couples TRBV4-2 to TRBJ1-4; D is ambiguous. The CDR3 runs to 16 residues. The V gene lost 0 bases and the J gene lost 6 bases, with 14 bases spanning the gap. Germline assignment: CDR1 LGHNA and CDR2 YNFKEQ. The chain's CDR3 is CASSQDRYSLYEKLFF. The CDR3, as DNA: TGTGCCAGCAGCCAAGATCGTTACAGCCTTTATGAAAAACTGTTTTTT.

At least ten counts were recorded for this clonotype. The chain carries TRBV7-9 and TRBJ1-1; D remains unclear. The CDR3 consists of 14 residues. Germline V lookup: CDR1 SEHNR, CDR2 FQNEAQ (reference sequence). The germline V and J ends were trimmed by 6 bases and 1 base, with 12 bases remaining between them. CDR3 loop: CASSNSAENTEAFF. In DNA form, the CDR3 reads TGTGCCAGCAGTAATTCTGCCGAGAACACTGAAGCTTTCTTT.

This clonotype appeared many times. The V and J genes are TRBV7-9 and TRBJ2-1, with 9 bases that match TRBD2. The ends lost 5 bases at V and 10 bases at J; junction bases unmatched: 18. The CDR3 is 17 amino acids. Germline CDR1 SEHNR, CDR2 FQNEAQ (reference sequence). This CDR3 reads CASSLPLPGLAQAEQFF. The CDR3, as DNA: TGTGCCAGCAGCCTCCCCTTACCGGGACTAGCTCAAGCAGAGCAGTTCTTC. Full variable domain (remainder filled in from reference TRBV7-9 and TRBJ2-1): DTGVSQNPRHKITKRGQNVTFRCDPISEHNRLYWYRQTLGQGPEFLTYFQNEAQLEKSRLLSDRFSAERPKGSFSTLEIQRTEQGDSAMYLCASSLPLPGLAQAEQFFGPGTRLTVL.

There are many counts of this clonotype. This chain uses TRBV19 with TRBJ1-5; no clear D gene. The V end lost 3 bases, the J end lost 5 bases, and 11 bases lay between the germline ends. The CDR3 extends over 14 amino acids. The germline gives CDR1 LNHDA, CDR2 SQIVND (reference sequence). The CDR3 reads CASSIRSGDQPQHF. CDR3 in DNA: TGTGCCAGTAGTATTAGATCTGGGGATCAGCCCCAGCATTTT.

The rearrangement uses TRBV28 and TRBJ2-7; 11 nucleotides match TRBD1. CDR1 MDHEN and CDR2 SYDVKM come from the germline V gene. Trimming at V came to 4 bases and at J to 6 bases, leaving 8 bases not matched to a gene. The CDR3 covers 15 residues. This chain's CDR3 is CASSSLGTGGFEQYF. The CDR3 DNA reads TGTGCCAGCAGTTCTCTCGGGACAGGGGGTTTCGAGCAGTACTTC.

This clonotype showed up many times. This chain connects TRBV30 to TRBJ2-1, with D possibly called TRBD1 or TRBD2 (6 bases each). V lost 1 base and J lost 8, with 15 bases in between. This CDR3 region has 14 residues. Germline values: CDR1 GTSNPN, CDR2 SVGIG (reference sequence). The CDR3 nucleotides read TGTGCCTGGAGTGAGGCCGGGGGCAGCGATGAGCAGTTCTTC. It translates to CAWSEAGGSDEQFF.

This clonotype was observed at least ten times. The chain carries TRBV20-1 and TRBJ1-5; no reliable D call. Germline CDR1 DFQATT, CDR2 SNEGSKA (reference sequence). The CDR3 covers 13 residues. Trimming took 3 bases from V and 2 from J, leaving 8 bases between them. CDR3 in DNA: TGCAGTGCTAGTTCGGAAGGCAATCAGCCCCAGCATTTT. It translates to CSASSEGNQPQHF.

This clonotype came up once. The chain employs TRBV2 and TRBJ2-3; 14 bases are a match to TRBD2. Germline CDR1 reads SNHLY; CDR2 reads FYNNEI. The CDR3 is 14 residues long. V was pared by 9 bases and J by 4 bases, with 3 bases of the junction left unmatched. CDR3 coding DNA: TGTGCCAGTGGACTAGCGGGAGGATCAGATACGCAGTATTTT. Translated, it gives CASGLAGGSDTQYF.

This clonotype has ten or more counts. V is TRBV6-7 and J is TRBJ2-7; TRBD1 matches at 10 bases. TRBV6-7 is treated as an ORF (open reading frame) with a function not yet certain. There are 14 residues in the CDR3. V trimming: 9 bases; J trimming: 2 bases; junction bases outside the gene matches: 7. CDR3 DNA sequence: TGTGCCAGGATCAGACAGGGGGCGGCCTACGAGCAGTACTTC. It yields the protein CARIRQGAAYEQYF.

At least ten counts were recorded for this clonotype. Here the CDR3 DNA reads TGTGCCACCAGCAGGGTTAGGGAAGAGCAGTTCTTC. Its translation: CATSRVREEQFF. V is TRBV15 and J is TRBJ2-1, with unresolved D. Trimming cost V 3 bases and J 10 bases, with 10 bases left between them. This CDR3 comprises 12 residues. CDR1 LNHNV and CDR2 YYDKDF come from the germline V gene (reference sequence).

This clonotype has at least ten counts. The chain recombines TRBV7-9 with TRBJ1-2, with TRBD1 matching 7 bases. V lost 5 bases to trimming and J lost 6 bases; unmatched junction nucleotides: 9. The CDR3 sequence is 14 residues long. Germline CDR1 reads SEHNR; CDR2 reads FQNEAQ (reference sequence). The chain's CDR3 is CASSRTGHGDGYTF. The CDR3 region has the DNA TGTGCCAGCAGCCGGACAGGACACGGGGATGGCTACACCTTC.

This clonotype was counted at least ten times. J is TRBJ2-7 and V is TRBV6-2 or TRBV6-3; 9 bases line up with TRBD1. Germline CDR1 and CDR2: MNHEY and SVGEGT. Trimming took 5 bases from V and 4 from J; bases not matched to a gene: 12. The CDR3 is made up of 16 amino acids. CDR3 sequence: CASSRESGTGRYEQYF. The DNA of the CDR3 is TGTGCCAGCAGTAGGGAAAGCGGGACAGGGAGGTACGAGCAGTACTTC.

The chain couples TRBV29-1 to TRBJ2-2; D remains ambiguous. Looked up from germline, CDR1 is SQVTM and CDR2 is ANQGSEA. The germline V and J ends were trimmed by 4 bases and 2 bases, with 11 bases remaining between them. The CDR3 spans 14 residues. The CDR3 region is CSVVGSTNTGELFF. CDR3 DNA sequence: TGCAGCGTTGTTGGAAGCACAAACACCGGGGAGCTGTTTTTT.

This clonotype was counted many times. The rearrangement joins TRBV7-2 to TRBJ2-5, with D perhaps assigned TRBD1 or TRBD2 (5 bases each). The V end lost 5 bases, the J end lost 5 bases, and 12 bases lay between the germline ends. The CDR3 totals 13 residues. Germline V gene lookup returns CDR1 SGHTA and CDR2 FQGNSA. The CDR3 sequence: CASSIRGVETQYF. In nucleotides, the CDR3 is TGTGCCAGCAGCATCCGGGGCGTGGAGACCCAGTACTTC.

This clonotype was observed at least ten times. The genes are TRBV5-1 and TRBJ2-1; 11 bases line up with TRBD2. Germline V gene data show CDR1 as SGHRS and CDR2 as YFSETQ. V shed 0 bases and J 7 bases; nucleotides not matched to a gene: 3. This CDR3 region has 15 residues. The CDR3 is CASSLVIAGGNEQFF. CDR3 nucleotide sequence: TGCGCCAGCAGCTTGGTGATAGCGGGAGGGAATGAGCAGTTCTTC.